One T cell receptor (beta chain) is described in this entry. Antigen: not known. The ends lost 2 bases at V and 2 bases at J; junction bases unmatched: 3. CDR3 length: 15 amino acids. Germline-derived CDR1 and CDR2 are MNHEY and SVGEGT. The sample belongs to a study of post-analysis software for immune sequencing data. TCR beta cDNA libraries included unique molecular identifiers. From approximately 1 to 10 million T cells, roughly 0.5 million cDNA molecules were obtained. MiXCR, run by TCRdb on the PCR reads, gives a single entry per CDR3 protein. This sample has hundreds of thousands of distinct CDR3 sequences, with roughly 29% found just once. Whole-study results and caveats: Significantly lower normalized Chao1 diversity was seen in multiple sclerosis patients than in controls. Samples from one preparation batch, clustered by F measure, grouped strongly together. In patients, TRBV5-6, TRBV5-1 and TRBV20-1 belonged to roughly five TRBV segments found more frequently than in controls.

The sequence came from a girl between 10 and 17 years old with multiple sclerosis. The V call is TRBV6-2 or TRBV6-3, the J call TRBJ1-2; 9 nucleotides match TRBD1. Material for sequencing was blood. The CDR3 nucleotides are TGTGCCAGCAGTTACCGAGGACAGGGGAACTATGGCTACACCTTC. Translated, it gives CASSYRGQGNYGYTF.